This T cell receptor beta chain was profiled in a study of PD-L1 blockade in urothelial cancer. Spiking of synthetic TCR analog templates was performed in each PCR. Repertoires were generated with immunoSEQ multiplex PCR, while TCRdb's copy carries only in-frame clones and drops some. The sample yields tens of thousands of clones, 80% to 90% seen once. Findings and caveats of the study: Patients who had durable benefit saw their tumor-associated blood clones expand more at 3 weeks.

Time point in this sample: peripheral blood 6 weeks after treatment start. Disease in patients was locally advanced or metastatic urothelial carcinoma. With regard to this clone: Its antigen is unidentified.

V dropped 5 bases and J dropped 2; count of bases not matched to a gene: 4. The length of the CDR3 is 15 residues. Germline CDR1 reads MNHNY; CDR2 reads SVGAGI (reference sequence). The sample in question was PBMCs, obtained around atezolizumab (anti-PD-L1) treatment. The receptor comes from a man between 65 and 80 years old with urothelial cancer. The chain carries TRBV6-6 and TRBJ2-1; 9 bases align to TRBD1. The CDR3 DNA sequence: TGTGCCAGCAGTACAGGACAGGGGACCTACAATGAGCAGTTCTTC. It specifies CASSTGQGTYNEQFF.